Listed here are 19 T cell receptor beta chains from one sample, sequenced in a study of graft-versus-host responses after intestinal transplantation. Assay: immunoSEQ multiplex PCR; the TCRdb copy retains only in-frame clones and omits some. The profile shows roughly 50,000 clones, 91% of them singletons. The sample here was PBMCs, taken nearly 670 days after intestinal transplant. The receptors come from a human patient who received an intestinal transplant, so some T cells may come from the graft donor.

As DNA, the CDR3 is TGTGCCTGGAGTGTCGGGGTCTACTACGAGCAGTACTTC. This gives the protein CAWSVGVYYEQYF. The chain couples TRBV30 to TRBJ2-7; perhaps TRBD2 as D (5 bases). V was clipped by 0 bases and J by 3 bases, with 9 bases between them. CDR1 GTSNPN and CDR2 SVGIG come from the germline V gene (reference sequence). This CDR3 has 13 residues. The whole variable domain, remainder taken from reference TRBV30 and TRBJ2-7, is SQTIHQWPATLVQPVGSPLSLECTVEGTSNPNLYWYRQAAGRGLQLLFYSVGIGQISSEVPQNLSASRPQDRQFILSSKKLLLSDSGFYLCAWSVGVYYEQYFGPGTRLTVT.

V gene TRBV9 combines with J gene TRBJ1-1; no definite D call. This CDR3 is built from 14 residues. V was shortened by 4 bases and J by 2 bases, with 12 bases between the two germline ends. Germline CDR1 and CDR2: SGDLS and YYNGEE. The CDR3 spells CASSPRGSNTEAFF. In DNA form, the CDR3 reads TGTGCCAGCAGCCCACGAGGCTCTAACACTGAAGCTTTCTTT.

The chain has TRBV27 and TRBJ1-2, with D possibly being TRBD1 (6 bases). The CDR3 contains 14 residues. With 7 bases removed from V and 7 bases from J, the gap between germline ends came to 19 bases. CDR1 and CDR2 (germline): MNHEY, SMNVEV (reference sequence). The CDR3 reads CASMEGGGVSGYTF. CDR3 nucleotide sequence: TGTGCCAGCATGGAAGGAGGGGGGGTGAGTGGCTACACCTTC.

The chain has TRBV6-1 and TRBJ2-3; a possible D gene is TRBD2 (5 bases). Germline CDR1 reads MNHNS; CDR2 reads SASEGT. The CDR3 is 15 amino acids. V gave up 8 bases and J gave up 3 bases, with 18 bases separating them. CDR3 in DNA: TGTGCCAGCCCCCCCGTGGCTAGCCTTACAGATACGCAGTATTTT. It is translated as CASPPVASLTDTQYF.

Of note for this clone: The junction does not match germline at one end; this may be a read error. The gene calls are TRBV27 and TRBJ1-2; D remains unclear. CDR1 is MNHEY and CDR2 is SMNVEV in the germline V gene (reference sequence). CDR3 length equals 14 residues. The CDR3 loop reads CASSPEGSSSMSLF. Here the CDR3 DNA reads TGTGCCTCTTCTCCAGAAGGGAGCTCCTCCATGTCCCTTTTC.

CDR3 bases: TGTGCCAGCAGTTCCCTCGGCCTTCAGCCCCAGCATTTT. Protein: CASSSLGLQPQHF. The chain combines TRBV27 with TRBJ1-5; no clear D gene. The length of the CDR3 is 13 residues. V lost 4 bases to trimming and J lost 6 bases, with 10 bases between them. Looked up from germline, CDR1 is MNHEY and CDR2 is SMNVEV (reference sequence).

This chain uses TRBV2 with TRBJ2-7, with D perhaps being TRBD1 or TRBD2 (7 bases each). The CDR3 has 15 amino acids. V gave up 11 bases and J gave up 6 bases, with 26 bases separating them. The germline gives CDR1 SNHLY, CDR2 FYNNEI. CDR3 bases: TGTGCCTTCCCCAGGGGGGGGGACAGAGACCTCGAGCAGTACTTC. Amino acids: CAFPRGGDRDLEQYF.

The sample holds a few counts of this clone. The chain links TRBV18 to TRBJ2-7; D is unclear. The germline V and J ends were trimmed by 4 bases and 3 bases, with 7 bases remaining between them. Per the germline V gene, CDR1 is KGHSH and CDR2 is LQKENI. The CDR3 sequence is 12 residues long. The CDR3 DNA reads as TGTGCCAGCTCACTAGAATACTACGAGCAGTACTTC. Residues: CASSLEYYEQYF.

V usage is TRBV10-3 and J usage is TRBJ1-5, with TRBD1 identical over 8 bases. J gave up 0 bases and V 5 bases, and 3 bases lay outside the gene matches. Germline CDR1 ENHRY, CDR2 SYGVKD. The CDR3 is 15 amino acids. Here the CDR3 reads CAISMGQVSNQPQHF. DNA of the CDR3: TGTGCCATCAGTATGGGACAGGTTAGCAATCAGCCCCAGCATTTT.

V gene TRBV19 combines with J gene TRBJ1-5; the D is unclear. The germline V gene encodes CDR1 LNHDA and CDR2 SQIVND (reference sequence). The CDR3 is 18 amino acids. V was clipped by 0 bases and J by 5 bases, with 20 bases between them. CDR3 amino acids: CASSIDQGRALLDQPQHF. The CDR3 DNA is TGTGCCAGTAGTATAGATCAAGGGAGGGCCCTACTGGATCAGCCCCAGCATTTT.

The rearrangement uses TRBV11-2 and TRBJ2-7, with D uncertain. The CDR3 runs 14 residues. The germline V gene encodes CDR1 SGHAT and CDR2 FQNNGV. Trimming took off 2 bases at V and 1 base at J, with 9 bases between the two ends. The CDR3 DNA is TGTGCCAGCAGCTTAAACAGACAATCCTACGAGCAGTACTTC. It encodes CASSLNRQSYEQYF.

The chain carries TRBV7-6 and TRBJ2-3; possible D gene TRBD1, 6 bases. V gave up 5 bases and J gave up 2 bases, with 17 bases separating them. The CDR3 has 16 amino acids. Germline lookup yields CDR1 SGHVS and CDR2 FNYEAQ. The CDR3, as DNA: TGTGCCAGCAGCCACCCCCCCGGACAGCACACAGATACGCAGTATTTT. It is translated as CASSHPPGQHTDTQYF.

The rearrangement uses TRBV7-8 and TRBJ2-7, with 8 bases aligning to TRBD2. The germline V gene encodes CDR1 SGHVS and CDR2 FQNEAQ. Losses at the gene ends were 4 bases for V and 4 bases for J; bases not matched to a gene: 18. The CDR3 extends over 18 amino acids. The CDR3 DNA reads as TGTGCCAGCAGCTACAGGGTAGCGGGGTTACGCAGAGGTTACGAGCAGTACTTC. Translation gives CASSYRVAGLRRGYEQYF.

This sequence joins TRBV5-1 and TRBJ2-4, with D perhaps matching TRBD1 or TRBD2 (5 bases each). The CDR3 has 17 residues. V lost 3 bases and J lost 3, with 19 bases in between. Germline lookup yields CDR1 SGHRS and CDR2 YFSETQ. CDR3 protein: CASSWAQAAGGKNIQYF. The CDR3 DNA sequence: TGCGCCAGCAGCTGGGCCCAGGCTGCTGGGGGCAAAAACATTCAGTACTTC.

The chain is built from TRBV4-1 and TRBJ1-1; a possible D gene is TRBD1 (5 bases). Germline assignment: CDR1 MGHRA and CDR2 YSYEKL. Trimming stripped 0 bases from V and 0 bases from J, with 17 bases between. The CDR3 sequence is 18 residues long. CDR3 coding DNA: TGCGCCAGCAGCCAAGATTTACAGGACCTCTATTTGAACACTGAAGCTTTCTTT. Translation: CASSQDLQDLYLNTEAFF.

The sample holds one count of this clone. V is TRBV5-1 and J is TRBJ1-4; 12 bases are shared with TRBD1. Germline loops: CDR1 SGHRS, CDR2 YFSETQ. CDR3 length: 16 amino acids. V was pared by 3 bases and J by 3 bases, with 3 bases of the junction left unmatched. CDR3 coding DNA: TGCGCCAGCAGCTGGGGGACAGGGGGCTCTAATGAAAAACTGTTTTTT. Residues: CASSWGTGGSNEKLFF.

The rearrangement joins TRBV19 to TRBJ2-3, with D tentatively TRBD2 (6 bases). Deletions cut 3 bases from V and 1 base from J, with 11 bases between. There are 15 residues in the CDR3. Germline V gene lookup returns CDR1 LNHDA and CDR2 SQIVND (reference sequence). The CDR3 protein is CASSIVWGGTDTQYF. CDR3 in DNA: TGTGCCAGTAGTATCGTCTGGGGGGGCACAGATACGCAGTATTTT.

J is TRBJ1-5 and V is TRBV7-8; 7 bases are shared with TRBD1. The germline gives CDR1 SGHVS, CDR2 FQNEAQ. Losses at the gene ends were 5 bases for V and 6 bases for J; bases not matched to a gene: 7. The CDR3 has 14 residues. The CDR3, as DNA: TGTGCCAGCAGCCCTGGGACAGCTCGTCAGCCCCAGCATTTT. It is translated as CASSPGTARQPQHF.

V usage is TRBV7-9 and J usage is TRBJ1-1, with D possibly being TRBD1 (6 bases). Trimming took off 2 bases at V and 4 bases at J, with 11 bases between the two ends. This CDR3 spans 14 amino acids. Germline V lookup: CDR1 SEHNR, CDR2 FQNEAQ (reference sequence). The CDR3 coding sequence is TGTGCCAGCAGCTTACTTCAGGGGAGCACTGAAGCTTTCTTT. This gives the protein CASSLLQGSTEAFF.